This T cell receptor beta chain appears in the sequencing data of a study of blood T cells in healthy people across ages. A J-beta primer mix and a sample-barcoded 5' primer were used in a second PCR of about 7 to 11 cycles. TCRdb passed the 5' RACE reads through MiXCR, listing each CDR3 protein once. The sample carries around 2 million distinct CDR3 sequences, about two fifths recorded once. Germline CDR1 and CDR2: SGHTA and FQGNSA. This CDR3 is 14 amino acids long. The ends lost 3 bases at V and 0 bases at J; junction bases unmatched: 1. The V call is TRBV7-2, the J call TRBJ2-5, with TRBD2 identical over 7 bases. The origin of this receptor is a human donor in good health. Sequencing used blood. CDR3 coding DNA: TGTGCCAGCAGCTTTCGGGGGGACCAAGAGACCCAGTACTTC. Its translation is CASSFRGDQETQYF.